These 24 T cell receptor beta chains came from one sample sequenced in a study of beta chain features in type 1 diabetes. Sequenced material consisted of expressed TCRB transcripts (all of the isolated RNA was reverse transcribed). Profiled with immunoSEQ multiplex PCR; TCRdb holds only in-frame clones, not every one. Of 150,000 to 200,000 clones in the sample, about 13% were seen once. Sequencing input: central memory CD4+ T cells from blood. All receptors come from a woman between 18 and 29 years old in good health.

This clone came up a few times. The chain uses TRBV14 and TRBJ2-5; maybe TRBD1 (5 bases). Germline V gene sequence: CDR1 SGHDN, CDR2 FVKESK. Trimming removed 1 base from V and 4 bases from J, with 13 bases in between. This CDR3 comprises 15 residues. CDR3 nucleotides: TGTGCCAGCAGCCAAGCCCGACAGAGGTTAGAGACCCAGTACTTC. Amino acid sequence: CASSQARQRLETQYF.

The rearrangement uses TRBV19 and TRBJ2-6; 7 nucleotides align to TRBD1. The V gene end was trimmed by 3 bases and the J gene end by 0 bases; junction bases not matched to a gene: 5. The V gene's germline CDR1 is LNHDA and CDR2 SQIVND (reference sequence). The CDR3 is made up of 17 amino acids. DNA for the CDR3: TGTGCCAGTAGTATGGGACAGTTTCACTCTGGGGCCAACGTCCTGACTTTC. Translating gives CASSMGQFHSGANVLTF.

The CDR3 region is CAWSRTGYEQYF. The CDR3 nucleotides read TGTGCCTGGAGTCGAACGGGCTACGAGCAGTACTTC. This sequence joins TRBV30 and TRBJ2-7; unclear D gene. The CDR3 consists of 12 residues. Germline lookup yields CDR1 GTSNPN and CDR2 SVGIG (reference sequence). Between the trimmed V and J ends, which lost 2 bases and 3 bases, there was a span of 8 bases.

A few counts support this clone. J is TRBJ1-2 and V is TRBV30, with D possibly matching TRBD1 (5 bases). The V gene's germline CDR1 is GTSNPN and CDR2 SVGIG (reference sequence). CDR3 size: 14 residues. V was cut by 5 bases and J by 1 base, with 14 bases left in between. CDR3 DNA sequence: TGTGCCTGGGGCGCAGGGATCAGTAACTATGGCTACACCTTC. Residues: CAWGAGISNYGYTF.

This CDR3 is CASSDNGQVLRQYF. Here the CDR3 DNA reads TGTGCCAGCAGTGATAATGGACAGGTACTGCGGCAGTACTTC. This chain joins TRBV25-1 and TRBJ2-7; 7 nucleotides line up with TRBD1. The V gene's germline CDR1 is MGHDK and CDR2 SYGVNS. The CDR3 contains 14 residues. The V and J ends lost 3 bases and 9 bases, in that order; junction bases with no gene match: 11.

V and J are TRBV7-8 and TRBJ1-1, with D unresolved. The CDR3 is 15 amino acids. Germline V CDR1 and CDR2: SGHVS, FQNEAQ. V was shortened by 1 base and J by 1 base, with 10 bases between the two germline ends. The CDR3 DNA follows: TGTGCCAGCAGCTTAGTTGGTTCAGGGAACACTGAAGCTTTCTTT. Its protein is CASSLVGSGNTEAFF.

The CDR3 loop reads CASSQELGGDTGELFF. The CDR3 nucleotides are TGCGCCAGCAGCCAAGAGTTAGGGGGCGACACCGGGGAGCTGTTTTTT. J is TRBJ2-2 and V is TRBV4-3, with 7 bases that match TRBD1. The CDR3 is 16 amino acids. Germline lookup yields CDR1 LGHNA and CDR2 YSLEER. V shed 0 bases, J shed 3 bases, and the junction held 4 bases outside the gene matches.

In its sample, this clone was seen a few times. The chain carries TRBV5-6 and TRBJ2-7; 7 bases are a match to TRBD2. The CDR3 consists of 15 residues. The ends lost 2 bases at V and 3 bases at J; junction bases unmatched: 8. CDR1 and CDR2 from the germline V gene are SGHDT and YYEEEE. The DNA of the CDR3 is TGTGCCAGCAGCTTTCGGCGGGAGACGCTCTACGAGCAGTACTTC. Translated: CASSFRRETLYEQYF. Full variable domain (remainder filled in from reference TRBV5-6 and TRBJ2-7): DAGVTQSPTHLIKTRGQQVTLRCSPKSGHDTVSWYQQALGQGPQFIFQYYEEEERQRGNFPDRFSGHQFPNYSSELNVNALLLGDSALYLCASSFRRETLYEQYFGPGTRLTVT.

This clone has a handful of counts. The gene calls are TRBV5-1 and TRBJ2-3; 8 positions match TRBD2. There are 15 residues in the CDR3. Trimming took 9 bases from V and 4 from J; bases not matched to a gene: 13. In germline, CDR1 is SGHRS, CDR2 YFSETQ. The CDR3 coding sequence is TGCGCCACCGCCCTGGCAGCGGGAGTCGCAGATACGCAGTATTTT. It translates to CATALAAGVADTQYF. Supplemented by reference TRBV5-1 and TRBJ2-3, the full variable domain reads KAGVTQTPRYLIKTRGQQVTLSCSPISGHRSVSWYQQTPGQGLQFLFEYFSETQRNKGNFPGRFSGRQFSNSRSEMNVSTLELGDSALYLCATALAAGVADTQYFGPGTRLTVL.

V and J are TRBV6-1 and TRBJ1-1; D not resolved. The CDR3 runs 12 residues. Germline CDR1 reads MNHNS; CDR2 reads SASEGT. V lost 5 bases to trimming and J lost 4 bases, with 8 bases between them. The CDR3 DNA follows: TGTGCCAGCAGTCATGCGAGCACTGAAGCTTTCTTT. Protein product: CASSHASTEAFF.

This clone was detected only a few times. V and J are TRBV7-2 and TRBJ1-1; D not certain. V was pared by 1 base and J by 2 bases, with 8 bases between. In germline, CDR1 is SGHTA, CDR2 FQGNSA. The CDR3 length is 14 residues. CDR3 amino acids: CASSLGASNTEAFF. The CDR3 coding sequence is TGTGCCAGCAGCTTAGGAGCATCAAACACTGAAGCTTTCTTT.

V usage is TRBV2 and J usage is TRBJ2-3; weak D call: TRBD2 (5 bases). CDR3 size: 15 residues. V lost 4 bases to trimming and J lost 0 bases, with 11 bases between them. Per the germline V gene, CDR1 is SNHLY and CDR2 is FYNNEI. CDR3 sequence: CASSADYTSTDTQYF. CDR3 DNA sequence: TGTGCCAGCAGTGCCGACTATACGAGCACAGATACGCAGTATTTT.

This clone was counted only a few times. The rearrangement joins TRBV29-1 to TRBJ1-5; D remains ambiguous. V was cut by 5 bases and J by 0 bases, with 11 bases left in between. CDR1 is SQVTM, CDR2 ANQGSEA, per germline. This CDR3 comprises 14 residues. CDR3 amino acids: CSVRLSNSNQPQHF. The CDR3 DNA sequence: TGCAGCGTTCGCCTGTCTAATAGCAATCAGCCCCAGCATTTT.

The V gene is TRBV15, the J gene TRBJ2-7; unclear D gene. The CDR3 runs to 13 residues. The germline V gene has CDR1 LNHNV and CDR2 YYDKDF (reference sequence). V shed 0 bases and J shed 3 bases, with 6 bases lying between them. This CDR3 is CATSRDLSYEQYF. CDR3 in DNA: TGTGCCACCAGCAGAGATCTCAGCTACGAGCAGTACTTC. The variable domain in full, completed from reference TRBV15 and TRBJ2-7, reads DAMVIQNPRYQVTQFGKPVTLSCSQTLNHNVMYWYQQKSSQAPKLLFHYYDKDFNNEADTPDNFQSRRPNTSFCFLDIRSPGLGDTAMYLCATSRDLSYEQYFGPGTRLTVT.

This clone appeared a few times. The rearrangement links TRBV4-2 to TRBJ2-1; 7 bases are a match to TRBD1. The CDR3 is made up of 17 amino acids. CDR1 and CDR2 from the germline V gene are LGHNA and YNFKEQ. V lost 0 bases and J lost 2; bases outside the gene matches: 7. The CDR3 DNA sequence: TGTGCCAGCAGCCAAGATCACGGACAGGTCCCCTACAATGAGCAGTTCTTC. This codes for CASSQDHGQVPYNEQFF.

J is TRBJ2-1 and V is TRBV13; TRBD1 matches 7 bases. The germline V gene encodes CDR1 PRHDT and CDR2 FYEKMQ (reference sequence). This CDR3 comprises 12 residues. The ends lost 5 bases at V and 13 bases at J; junction bases unmatched: 8. For the CDR3, the DNA is TGTGCCAGCAGCCGACAGGGTCCACGTCAGTTCTTC. As protein: CASSRQGPRQFF. Combining the CDR3 with reference TRBV13 and TRBJ2-1 gives the whole variable domain AAGVIQSPRHLIKEKRETATLKCYPIPRHDTVYWYQQGPGQDPQFLISFYEKMQSDKGSIPDRFSAQQFSDYHSELNMSSLELGDSALYFCASSRQGPRQFFGPGTRLTVL.

This clone was seen ten or more times. This rearrangement joins TRBV14 to TRBJ1-2, with TRBD1 as a possible D gene (6 bases). This CDR3 has 14 residues. The V gene lost 0 bases and the J gene lost 2 bases, with 7 bases spanning the gap. Germline CDR1 reads SGHDN; CDR2 reads FVKESK. The CDR3 sequence is CASSQDDRNYGYTF. CDR3 nucleotides: TGTGCCAGCAGCCAAGACGACAGGAACTATGGCTACACCTTC.

The chain couples TRBV5-1 to TRBJ2-1, with 13 bases matching TRBD2. The CDR3 extends over 17 amino acids. Trimming at V came to 4 bases and at J to 2 bases, leaving 6 bases not matched to a gene. CDR1 is SGHRS and CDR2 is YFSETQ in the germline V gene. CDR3: CASSKGLAGPAYNEQFF. The CDR3 DNA reads as TGCGCCAGCAGCAAGGGACTAGCGGGACCAGCCTACAATGAGCAGTTCTTC.

This clone was detected only a few times. V gene TRBV27 combines with J gene TRBJ2-6; D is unclear. The length of the CDR3 is 15 residues. The V end lost 2 bases, the J end lost 2 bases, and 7 bases lay between the germline ends. CDR1 and CDR2 from the germline V gene are MNHEY and SMNVEV (reference sequence). The CDR3 reads CASSLERTGANVLTF. The CDR3 DNA sequence: TGTGCCAGCAGTTTAGAGAGAACTGGGGCCAACGTCCTGACTTTC.

The CDR3 nucleotides read TGTGCCAGCACCTCTACAGGGTCTCCGGGAATCCTAAATGGCTACACCTTC. This sequence encodes CASTSTGSPGILNGYTF. The rearrangement links TRBV28 to TRBJ1-2, with D perhaps matching TRBD1 (6 bases). The CDR3 contains 17 residues. From germline, CDR1 is MDHEN and CDR2 SYDVKM. V lost 7 bases to trimming and J lost 6 bases, with 27 bases between them.

A few counts support this clone. The rearrangement joins TRBV14 to TRBJ1-1; weak D call: TRBD1 (6 bases). Germline CDR1 reads SGHDN; CDR2 reads FVKESK. The CDR3 runs 14 residues. V dropped 4 bases and J dropped 4 bases, with 13 bases sitting between them. The CDR3 DNA sequence: TGTGCCAGCAGCCCCATGTTAGGGGGCACTGAAGCTTTCTTT. Translation: CASSPMLGGTEAFF.

The chain has TRBV19 and TRBJ2-7; a possible D gene is TRBD2 (5 bases). Germline V gene lookup returns CDR1 LNHDA and CDR2 SQIVND (reference sequence). Trimming removed 6 bases from V and 0 bases from J, with 9 bases in between. The length of the CDR3 is 13 residues. The CDR3 protein is CASSAGDSYEQYF. DNA for the CDR3: TGTGCCAGTAGCGCCGGGGACTCCTACGAGCAGTACTTC.

In this sample, this clone turned up a few times. This sequence joins TRBV10-3 and TRBJ2-1; 9 bases line up with TRBD2. Germline V gives CDR1 ENHRY, CDR2 SYGVKD. The CDR3 is made up of 14 amino acids. Unmatched junction bases numbered 9, after V lost 10 bases and J lost 5 bases. The CDR3 DNA sequence: TGTGCCACCGCGAGACTAGCGGTCGACAATGAGCAGTTCTTC. Amino acid sequence: CATARLAVDNEQFF.

This chain joins TRBV29-1 and TRBJ1-1; a possible D gene is TRBD1 (5 bases). CDR1 and CDR2 from the germline V gene are SQVTM and ANQGSEA. The CDR3 totals 12 residues. Trimming left V 4 bases short and J 5 bases short, with 11 bases between. The CDR3 here is CSVGQFGTEAFF. CDR3 bases: TGCAGCGTTGGACAGTTTGGGACTGAAGCTTTCTTT.